The 31 T cell receptor beta chains below come from one sample, sequenced in a study of blood T cell repertoires in COVID-19. Only in-frame clones appear in the TCRdb table, and some are missing; sequencing was by immunoSEQ multiplex PCR. The sample consists of 300,000 to 450,000 clones, 75% to 90% of them appearing once. Specimen: peripheral blood. The source of these receptors is a woman aged 18-35 years with acute or convalescent COVID-19.

The V gene is TRBV6-1, the J gene TRBJ2-3; 8 bases are a match to TRBD2. The CDR3 sequence is 16 residues long. CDR1 is MNHNS and CDR2 is SASEGT in the germline V gene. Trimming removed 2 bases from V and 4 bases from J; junction bases left unmatched: 8. In DNA form, the CDR3 reads TGTGCCAGCAGTGAAATAGTGAGCGGGGGTTCAGATACGCAGTATTTT. Its translation: CASSEIVSGGSDTQYF.

Note on this clone: Other DNA sequences in the sample encode the same CDR3. V usage is TRBV3-1 (or the pseudogene TRBV3-2) and J usage is TRBJ2-7, with D uncertain. V dropped 4 bases and J dropped 0 bases, with 4 bases sitting between them. This CDR3 is built from 12 residues. Germline CDR1 is LGHDT and CDR2 is YNNKEL (reference sequence). The CDR3, as DNA: TGTGCCAGCAGCCCTAGCTCCTACGAGCAGTACTTC. It is translated as CASSPSSYEQYF.

The chain carries TRBV7-9 and TRBJ1-1; no clear D. CDR3 length: 13 amino acids. The V and J ends lost 3 bases and 8 bases respectively, with 13 bases between them. The germline V gene has CDR1 SEHNR and CDR2 FQNEAQ (reference sequence). The CDR3 here is CASSLGEVLEAFF. CDR3 DNA: TGTGCCAGCAGCTTGGGTGAGGTTCTGGAAGCTTTCTTT.

The rearrangement uses TRBV3-1 (or the pseudogene TRBV3-2) and TRBJ2-3; 12 bases fit TRBD2. The CDR3 consists of 17 residues. With 0 bases clipped from V and 4 bases from J, the junction kept 5 bases outside the gene matches. Germline CDR1 is LGHDT and CDR2 is YNNKEL (reference sequence). CDR3 DNA: TGTGCCAGCAGCCAAGATAGCCTAGCGGGGGGGGCAGATACGCAGTATTTT. Translation gives CASSQDSLAGGADTQYF.

About this clone itself: At the DNA level, this CDR3 is encoded by other sequences in the same sample as well. The V gene is TRBV5-1, the J gene TRBJ2-7, with 11 bases matching TRBD2. V was clipped by 1 base and J by 4 bases; unmatched bases: 1. This CDR3 has 14 residues. The germline V gene has CDR1 SGHRS and CDR2 YFSETQ. CDR3 nucleotides: TGCGCCAGCAGCTTGACTAGCGGGAGTTACGAGCAGTACTTC. Translating gives CASSLTSGSYEQYF.

V and J are TRBV6-5 and TRBJ1-5, with 8 positions matching TRBD1. This CDR3 region has 14 residues. CDR1 MNHEY and CDR2 SVGAGI come from the germline V gene. V trimming: 2 bases; J trimming: 7 bases; junction bases outside the gene matches: 4. The CDR3 sequence: CASSYQGAGQPQHF. The CDR3 bases are TGTGCCAGCAGTTACCAGGGGGCGGGACAGCCCCAGCATTTT.

This clone has only a few counts. CDR3 residues: CASSQESRRTGIYEQYF. Here the CDR3 DNA reads TGTGCCAGCAGCCAAGAGAGTCGTCGGACAGGGATCTACGAGCAGTACTTC. This rearrangement joins TRBV14 to TRBJ2-7; 8 bases align to TRBD1. The CDR3 extends over 17 amino acids. CDR1 is SGHDN, CDR2 FVKESK, per germline. Trimming cost V 0 bases and J 3 bases; bases outside gene matches: 10.

The chain combines TRBV5-4 with TRBJ1-2; 11 bases map to TRBD1. J gave up 10 bases and V 4 bases, and 6 bases lay outside the gene matches. Germline loops: CDR1 SGHNT, CDR2 YYREEE (reference sequence). CDR3 size: 13 residues. The DNA for the CDR3 is TGTGCCAGCAGCCCGGGACAGGGGGATTACTACACCTTC. Translating gives CASSPGQGDYYTF.

V usage is TRBV14 and J usage is TRBJ1-1; D is perhaps TRBD1 (5 bases). CDR3 size: 16 residues. Trimming took 1 base from V and 0 from J, leaving 12 bases between them. Germline CDR1 is SGHDN and CDR2 is FVKESK. The DNA of the CDR3 is TGTGCCAGCAGCCAAGGACGGGGGGTCTTGAACACTGAAGCTTTCTTT. Protein product: CASSQGRGVLNTEAFF.

The V and J genes are TRBV5-1 and TRBJ2-6; the match to TRBD1 covers 9 bases. The ends lost 4 bases at V and 0 bases at J; junction bases unmatched: 5. The germline V gene has CDR1 SGHRS and CDR2 YFSETQ. The CDR3 extends over 17 amino acids. The CDR3 loop is CASSADRGVSGANVLTF. The CDR3, as DNA: TGCGCCAGCAGCGCGGACAGGGGAGTCTCTGGGGCCAACGTCCTGACTTTC.

This clone was counted a few times. V gene TRBV4-2 combines with J gene TRBJ2-7, with 8 bases fitting TRBD1. V lost 6 bases, J lost 4 bases, and 5 bases stayed unmatched. The CDR3 is made up of 13 amino acids. CDR1 and CDR2 (germline): LGHNA, YNFKEQ. CDR3 nucleotide sequence: TGTGCCAGCAGTCCCAGACAGGGGTACGAGCAGTACTTC. It is translated as CASSPRQGYEQYF.

This clone showed up just once. The V call is TRBV30, the J call TRBJ2-5; 12 nucleotides agree with TRBD2. CDR3 length: 15 amino acids. Germline V gene sequence: CDR1 GTSNPN, CDR2 SVGIG (reference sequence). The trim removed 4 bases at V and 5 bases at J, leaving 8 bases unmatched. In nucleotides, the CDR3 is TGTGCCTGGACTACTAGCGGGGGGCCGTTGGAGACCCAGTACTTC. This codes for CAWTTSGGPLETQYF.

Notes on this clone: At one of its ends the junction is not consistent with the germline gene, which may arise from a read error. V usage is TRBV13 and J usage is TRBJ2-3; 16 bases match TRBD2. From germline, CDR1 is PRHDT and CDR2 FYEKMQ (reference sequence). The CDR3 spans 17 residues. DNA of the CDR3: TGTGCCAGCAGCTATGGGACTAGCGGGGGGGAGACAGATACGCAGTATTTC. Protein: CASSYGTSGGETDTQYF.

The rearrangement links TRBV27 to TRBJ1-2; TRBD1 might be the D (5 bases). The germline V and J ends were trimmed by 8 bases and 5 bases, with 18 bases remaining between them. The CDR3 extends over 14 amino acids. Germline loops: CDR1 MNHEY, CDR2 SMNVEV (reference sequence). The CDR3 DNA is TGTGCCAGCGGCCTAGGGGTTTTTTGGTATGGCTACACCTTC. Protein sequence: CASGLGVFWYGYTF.

The CDR3 coding sequence is TGTGCCAGCAACTTATCCGGGGGCACAGATACGCAGTATTTT. Translation gives CASNLSGGTDTQYF. The chain combines TRBV2 with TRBJ2-3, with D tentatively TRBD2 (5 bases). V was pared by 7 bases and J by 1 base, with 12 bases between. Germline lookup yields CDR1 SNHLY and CDR2 FYNNEI. The CDR3 runs to 14 residues.

The chain combines TRBV29-1 with TRBJ1-2; no firm D call. The ends were cut back, 0 bases at V and 7 bases at J, with 6 bases in the middle. The CDR3 extends over 11 amino acids. CDR1 SQVTM and CDR2 ANQGSEA come from the germline V gene. The CDR3 region is CSVEDPFGYTF. The CDR3 nucleotides read TGCAGCGTTGAAGATCCGTTTGGCTACACCTTC.

CDR3 protein: CASSLVGQGSYEQYF. In DNA, the CDR3 is TGCGCCAGCAGCTTGGTGGGACAGGGGTCCTACGAGCAGTACTTC. V usage is TRBV5-1 and J usage is TRBJ2-7; TRBD1 matches at 10 bases. After removal of 0 bases from V and 1 base from J, the junction contained 1 base not matched to a gene. CDR1 and CDR2 (germline): SGHRS, YFSETQ. This CDR3 region has 15 residues.

This chain joins TRBV2 and TRBJ2-7; a weak D match, TRBD1 (6 bases). Germline CDR1 reads SNHLY; CDR2 reads FYNNEI. This CDR3 is 14 amino acids long. Trimming removed 6 bases at V and 1 base at J, with 13 bases between. The CDR3 DNA reads TGTGCCAGCAGGGGGGCGGGCCCGTCCTACGAGCAGTACTTC. It yields the protein CASRGAGPSYEQYF.

The chain recombines TRBV15 with TRBJ1-1, with TRBD1 identical over 10 bases. CDR3 length equals 15 residues. Unmatched junction bases numbered 9, after V lost 3 bases and J lost 8 bases. CDR1 and CDR2 (germline): LNHNV, YYDKDF (reference sequence). The CDR3 bases are TGTGCCACCAGCAGTGAGGGACAGGGGACGGCAGAAGCTTTCTTT. Translating it yields CATSSEGQGTAEAFF.

V is TRBV28 and J is TRBJ2-4, with a tentative D call TRBD2 (8 bases). Trimming cost V 10 bases and J 8 bases, with 27 bases left between them. Germline-derived CDR1 and CDR2 are MDHEN and SYDVKM. The CDR3 totals 16 residues. The CDR3 protein is CANSAYRGPGGDIQYF. CDR3 DNA: TGTGCCAACAGCGCCTACAGGGGCCCGGGGGGGGACATTCAGTACTTC.

The chain couples TRBV7-9 to TRBJ2-3, with 15 bases matching TRBD2. The germline V gene has CDR1 SEHNR and CDR2 FQNEAQ (reference sequence). The CDR3 covers 16 residues. J gave up 5 bases and V 5 bases, and 5 bases lay outside the gene matches. The CDR3 loop is CASSRTSGGAIDTQYF. The CDR3 DNA reads as TGTGCCAGCAGCCGGACTAGCGGGGGGGCCATAGATACGCAGTATTTT. The full variable domain, with the rest looked up from reference TRBV7-9 and TRBJ2-3, is DTGVSQNPRHKITKRGQNVTFRCDPISEHNRLYWYRQTLGQGPEFLTYFQNEAQLEKSRLLSDRFSAERPKGSFSTLEIQRTEQGDSAMYLCASSRTSGGAIDTQYFGPGTRLTVL.

This chain joins TRBV2 and TRBJ2-7, with TRBD2 matching 7 bases. This CDR3 has 16 amino acids. Trimming took 0 bases from V and 4 from J; bases not matched to a gene: 9. Per germline, CDR1 SNHLY and CDR2 FYNNEI. CDR3 sequence: CASSEAGGVRLYEQYF. The CDR3 nucleotides read TGTGCCAGCAGTGAAGCGGGGGGGGTGAGACTATACGAGCAGTACTTC.

As DNA, the CDR3 is TGTGCCAGCAGCTTAGTTCTCCTAGCGGGAGGGATAGAGCAGTACTTC. Amino acids: CASSLVLLAGGIEQYF. The rearrangement links TRBV11-2 to TRBJ2-7; 12 nucleotides line up with TRBD2. V trimming: 1 base; J trimming: 7 bases; junction bases outside the gene matches: 8. CDR3 length: 16 residues. The germline V gene has CDR1 SGHAT and CDR2 FQNNGV.

CDR3 nucleotides: TGTGCCAGCAGCCCCGGGACAGAACTATACAATGAGCAGTTCTTC. It translates to CASSPGTELYNEQFF. The rearrangement uses TRBV5-8 and TRBJ2-1; TRBD1 matches 7 bases. The trim removed 4 bases at V and 4 bases at J, leaving 8 bases unmatched. Per the germline V gene, CDR1 is SGHTS and CDR2 is YDEGEE. CDR3 length: 15 amino acids. The complete variable domain, with remaining parts taken from reference TRBV5-8 and TRBJ2-1, reads EAGVTQSPTHLIKTRGQQATLRCSPISGHTSVYWYQQALGLGLQFLLWYDEGEERNRGNFPPRFSGRQFPNYSSELNVNALELEDSALYLCASSPGTELYNEQFFGPGTRLTVL.

The chain carries TRBV30 and TRBJ2-5; 7 nucleotides match TRBD1. The CDR3 spans 16 residues. V lost 5 bases and J lost 2; bases outside the gene matches: 14. Germline CDR1 GTSNPN, CDR2 SVGIG (reference sequence). CDR3 DNA sequence: TGTGCCTGGGAACCTCGATCGGGCAGGGGGCAAGAGACCCAGTACTTC. Translating gives CAWEPRSGRGQETQYF.

J is TRBJ1-5 and V is TRBV24-1; D is possibly TRBD1 (6 bases). V lost 4 bases, J lost 0 bases, and 15 bases lay in between. The CDR3 totals 17 residues. Germline V gene data show CDR1 as KGHDR and CDR2 as SFDVKD. CDR3 bases: TGTGCCACCAGTGACCACAGGGTCCGAGATAGCAATCAGCCCCAGCATTTT. Translating gives CATSDHRVRDSNQPQHF.

V and J are TRBV6-5 and TRBJ1-1; 8 bases are a match to TRBD1. CDR3 size: 15 residues. V dropped 7 bases and J dropped 7; count of bases not matched to a gene: 14. The germline gives CDR1 MNHEY, CDR2 SVGAGI. CDR3 sequence: CASTIFGGQDDEAFF. CDR3 sequence (DNA): TGTGCCAGCACCATATTTGGGGGACAGGATGATGAAGCTTTCTTT.

A single count supports this clone. The rearrangement links TRBV27 to TRBJ1-2; D may be TRBD1 (6 bases). This CDR3 has 15 residues. Trimming left V 3 bases short and J 2 bases short, with 13 bases between. CDR1 and CDR2 (germline): MNHEY, SMNVEV (reference sequence). As DNA, the CDR3 is TGTGCCAGCAGTTTTGGGGGGGCGAAAAACTATGGCTACACCTTC. Translation: CASSFGGAKNYGYTF.

The chain combines TRBV27 with TRBJ1-2; the D gene is possibly TRBD1 (5 bases). The CDR3 totals 15 residues. Looked up from germline, CDR1 is MNHEY and CDR2 is SMNVEV (reference sequence). V was pared by 3 bases and J by 2 bases, with 13 bases between. The CDR3 protein is CASSFVQGRNYGYTF. In DNA, the CDR3 is TGTGCCAGCAGTTTTGTGCAGGGAAGAAACTATGGCTACACCTTC.

This clone was observed a handful of times. Different DNA sequences within this sample yield the same CDR3. DNA of the CDR3: TGTGCCACCAGTGATTCTGCTACGGGGAGTAATGAAAAACTGTTTTTT. This codes for CATSDSATGSNEKLFF. The chain recombines TRBV24-1 with TRBJ1-4; D not resolved. The CDR3 sequence is 16 residues long. Germline lookup yields CDR1 KGHDR and CDR2 SFDVKD. Trimming removed 2 bases at V and 4 bases at J, with 13 bases between.

This sequence joins TRBV6-5 and TRBJ1-2; 7 bases map to TRBD1. The CDR3 has 12 residues. V gave up 5 bases and J gave up 7 bases; unmatched junction bases: 4. Germline values: CDR1 MNHEY, CDR2 SVGAGI. CDR3 coding DNA: TGTGCCAGCAGTCGGGACAGAACTGGCTACACCTTC. It is translated as CASSRDRTGYTF.